A selection of T cell receptor beta chains follows, all from one sample in a study of cytomegalovirus exposure and HLA in healthy donors. Profiling relied on immunoSEQ multiplex PCR, and the TCRdb table lists in-frame clones only, not all of them. The data hold approximately 140,000 clones, with roughly 87% observed a single time. The sequenced material came from PBMCs. Receptor source: a woman in her thirties or forties in good health and CMV-seronegative. Both conserved end residues are part of each CDR3.

12	TRBV11-3	TRBJ2-1	CASTHTGDEQFF
14	TRBV5-1	TRBJ2-7	CASSTAPGEYEQYF
15	TRBV7-9	TRBJ1-1	CASSSYWTGNTEAFF
16	TRBV12-5	TRBJ2-5	CASGLVIGHGQETQYF
15	TRBV6-5	TRBJ2-7	CASSSLLAPLAEQYF
11	TRBV7-9	TRBJ2-7	CSSTDGYEQYF
15	TRBV25-1	TRBJ2-3	CASSEVRTNTDTQYF
15	TRBV18	.	CASSPLLSGAHEQYF
19	TRBV11-2	TRBJ2-5	CASSPLGLAGGPGGETQYF
13	TRBV6-5	TRBJ1-3	CATRRGSGNTIYF
15	TRBV2	TRBJ2-3	CASSGGAVLGDTQYF
15	TRBV30	TRBJ2-5	CAWSVHSGTAETQYF
15	TRBV7-3	TRBJ2-6	CASSTGNSGANVLTF
18	TRBV5-6	TRBJ1-6	CASSSGATGKADNSPLHF
12	TRBV19	TRBJ2-2	CASTPSAGELFF
14	TRBV2	TRBJ2-3	CASSPQGGTDTQYF
15	TRBV5-5	TRBJ2-1	CASSTGQGVDNEQFF
19	TRBV4-2	TRBJ2-1	CASSQDYWRGQGAENEQFF
16	TRBV4-1	TRBJ1-3	CASSQDLRGPWDTIYF
16	TRBV7-3	TRBJ2-1	CASSSYLAGGPTEQFF